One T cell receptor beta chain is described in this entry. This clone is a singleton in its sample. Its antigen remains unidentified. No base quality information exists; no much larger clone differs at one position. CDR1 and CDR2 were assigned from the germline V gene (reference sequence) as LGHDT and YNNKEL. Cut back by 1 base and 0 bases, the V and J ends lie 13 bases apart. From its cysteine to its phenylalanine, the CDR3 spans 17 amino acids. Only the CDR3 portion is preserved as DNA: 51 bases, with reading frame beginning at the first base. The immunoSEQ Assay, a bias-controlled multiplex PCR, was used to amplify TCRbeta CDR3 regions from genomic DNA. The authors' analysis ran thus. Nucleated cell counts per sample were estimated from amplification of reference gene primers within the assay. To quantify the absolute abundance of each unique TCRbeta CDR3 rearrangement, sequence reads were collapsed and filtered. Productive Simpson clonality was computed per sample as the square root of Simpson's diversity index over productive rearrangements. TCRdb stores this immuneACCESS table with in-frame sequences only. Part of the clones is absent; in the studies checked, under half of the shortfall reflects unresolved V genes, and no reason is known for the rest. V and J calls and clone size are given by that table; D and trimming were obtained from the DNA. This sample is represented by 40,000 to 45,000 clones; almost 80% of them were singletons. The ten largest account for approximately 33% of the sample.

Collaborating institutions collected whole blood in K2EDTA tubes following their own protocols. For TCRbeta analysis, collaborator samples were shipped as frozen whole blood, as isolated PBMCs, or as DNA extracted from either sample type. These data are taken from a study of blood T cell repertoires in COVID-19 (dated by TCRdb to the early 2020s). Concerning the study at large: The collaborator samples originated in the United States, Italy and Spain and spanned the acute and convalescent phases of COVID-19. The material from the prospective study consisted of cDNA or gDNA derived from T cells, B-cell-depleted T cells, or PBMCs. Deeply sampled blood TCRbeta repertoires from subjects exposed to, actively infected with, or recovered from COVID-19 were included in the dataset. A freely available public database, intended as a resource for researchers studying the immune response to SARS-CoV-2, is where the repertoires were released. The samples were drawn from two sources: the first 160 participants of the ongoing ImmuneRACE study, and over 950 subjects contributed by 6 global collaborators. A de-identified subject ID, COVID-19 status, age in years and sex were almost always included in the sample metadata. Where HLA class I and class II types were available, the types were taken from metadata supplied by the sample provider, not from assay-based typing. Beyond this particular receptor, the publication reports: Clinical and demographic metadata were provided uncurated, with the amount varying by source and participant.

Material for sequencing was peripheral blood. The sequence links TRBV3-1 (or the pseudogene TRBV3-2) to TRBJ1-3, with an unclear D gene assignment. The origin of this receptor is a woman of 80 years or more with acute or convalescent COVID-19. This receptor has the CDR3 CASSQGPSDHSGNTIYF. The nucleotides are TGTGCCAGCAGCCAAGGGCCCAGCGACCACTCTGGAAACACCATATATTTT.